This T cell receptor (beta chain) was profiled in a study of T cells in Graves' hyperthyroidism and ophthalmopathy. Findings and caveats of the study: Separation of ophthalmopathy from stable hyperthyroidism was achieved by a 13 V-J model.

Looked up from germline, CDR1 is LNHNV and CDR2 is YYDKDF (reference sequence). V was pared by 5 bases and J by 1 base, with 7 bases of the junction left unmatched. The CDR3 length is 17 residues. Amplification of TCR beta CDR3 regions used RNA as the template. First-round RT-PCR of the TCR CDR3 relied on the HTBI primer set. TCRdb reprocessed the multiplex PCR reads via MiXCR and lists one record per CDR3 protein. The data hold nearly 600,000 distinct CDR3 sequences, with roughly 13% observed a single time. With a duration under 2 months, the hyperthyroidism was newly diagnosed in patients aged 18 to 65. Exclusion criteria comprised uncontrolled infection, other autoimmune disease, pregnancy or lactation. Blood was obtained at the first hyperthyroidism diagnosis, which preceded any ophthalmopathy symptoms. Concerning this clonotype itself: No antigen is known for it.

Sequenced: blood. This TCR was sampled from a woman under 40 with Graves' hyperthyroidism that later progressed to Graves' ophthalmopathy. The gene calls are TRBV15 and TRBJ2-6; 8 positions agree with TRBD1. The CDR3 nucleotides are TGTGCCACCAGCCAGGGGGCAGAGGGATCTGGGGCCAACGTCCTGACTTTC. Its protein product is CATSQGAEGSGANVLTF.